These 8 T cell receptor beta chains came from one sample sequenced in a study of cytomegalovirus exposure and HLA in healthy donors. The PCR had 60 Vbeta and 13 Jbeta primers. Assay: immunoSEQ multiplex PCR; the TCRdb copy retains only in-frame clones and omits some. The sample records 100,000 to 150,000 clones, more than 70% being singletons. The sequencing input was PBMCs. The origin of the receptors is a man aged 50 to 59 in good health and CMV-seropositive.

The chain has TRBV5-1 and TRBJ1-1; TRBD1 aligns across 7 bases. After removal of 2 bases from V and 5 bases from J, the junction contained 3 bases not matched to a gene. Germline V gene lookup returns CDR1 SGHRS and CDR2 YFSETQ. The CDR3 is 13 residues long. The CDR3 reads CASSFRDSTEAFF. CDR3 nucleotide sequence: TGCGCCAGCAGCTTCCGGGACAGTACTGAAGCTTTCTTT.

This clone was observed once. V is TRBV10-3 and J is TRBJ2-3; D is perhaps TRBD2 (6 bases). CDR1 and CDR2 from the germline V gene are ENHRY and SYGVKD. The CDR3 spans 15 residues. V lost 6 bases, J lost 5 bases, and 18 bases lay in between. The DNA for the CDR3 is TGTGCCATCAGCTTCGGGGACGGGGGAGGAGATACGCAGTATTTT. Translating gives CAISFGDGGGDTQYF.

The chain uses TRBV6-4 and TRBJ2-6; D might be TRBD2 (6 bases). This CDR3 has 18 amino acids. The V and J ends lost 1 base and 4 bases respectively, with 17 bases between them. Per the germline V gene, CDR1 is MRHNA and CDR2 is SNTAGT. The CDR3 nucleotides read TGTGCCAGCAGTGACTTCCCGGGACTTACGAGCGGGGCCAACGTCCTGACTTTC. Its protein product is CASSDFPGLTSGANVLTF.

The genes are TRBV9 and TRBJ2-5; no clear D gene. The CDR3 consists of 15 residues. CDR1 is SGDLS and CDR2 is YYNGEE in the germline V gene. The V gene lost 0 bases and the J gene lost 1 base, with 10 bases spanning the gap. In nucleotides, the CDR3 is TGTGCCAGCAGCGTAGGACCCTCAGGCCAAGAGACCCAGTACTTC. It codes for CASSVGPSGQETQYF.

The CDR3 loop is CASSNRAMNTEAFF. DNA for the CDR3: TGCGCCAGCAGTAACAGGGCTATGAACACTGAAGCTTTCTTT. This sequence joins TRBV4-1 and TRBJ1-1; possible D gene TRBD1, 6 bases. Germline V gives CDR1 MGHRA, CDR2 YSYEKL. This CDR3 comprises 14 residues. Trimming took 6 bases from V and 0 from J, leaving 11 bases between them.

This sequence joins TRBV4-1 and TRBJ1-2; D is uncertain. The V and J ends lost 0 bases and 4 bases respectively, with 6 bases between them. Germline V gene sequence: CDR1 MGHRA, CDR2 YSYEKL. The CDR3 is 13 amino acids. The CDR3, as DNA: TGCGCCAGCAGCCAAGAATTGAGCTATGGCTACACCTTC. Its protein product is CASSQELSYGYTF.

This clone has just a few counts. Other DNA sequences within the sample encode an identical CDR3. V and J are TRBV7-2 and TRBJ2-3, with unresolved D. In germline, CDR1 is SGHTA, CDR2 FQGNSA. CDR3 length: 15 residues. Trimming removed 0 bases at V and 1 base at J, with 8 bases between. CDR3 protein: CASSLARPGTDTQYF. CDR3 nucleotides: TGTGCCAGCAGCTTAGCGAGGCCGGGCACAGATACGCAGTATTTT.

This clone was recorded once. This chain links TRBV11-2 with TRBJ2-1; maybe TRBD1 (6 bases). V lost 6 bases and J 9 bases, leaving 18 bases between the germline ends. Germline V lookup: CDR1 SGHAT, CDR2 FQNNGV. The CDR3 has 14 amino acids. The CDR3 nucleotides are TGTGCCAGCAGTCACACCCCAGGGGTAGGTGAGCAGTTCTTC. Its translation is CASSHTPGVGEQFF.